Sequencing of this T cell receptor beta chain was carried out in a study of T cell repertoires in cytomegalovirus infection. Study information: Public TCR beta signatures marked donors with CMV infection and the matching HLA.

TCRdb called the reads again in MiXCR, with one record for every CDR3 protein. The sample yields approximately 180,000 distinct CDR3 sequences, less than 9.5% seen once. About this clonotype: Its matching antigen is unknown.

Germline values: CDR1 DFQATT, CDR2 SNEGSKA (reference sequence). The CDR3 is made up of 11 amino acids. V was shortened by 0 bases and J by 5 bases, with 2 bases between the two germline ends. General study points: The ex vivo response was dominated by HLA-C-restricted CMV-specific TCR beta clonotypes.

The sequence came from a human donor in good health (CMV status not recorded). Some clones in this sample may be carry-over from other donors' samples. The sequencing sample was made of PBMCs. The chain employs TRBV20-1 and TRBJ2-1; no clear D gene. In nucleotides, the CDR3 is TGCAGTGCTAGAGAAGACAATGAGCAGTTCTTC. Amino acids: CSAREDNEQFF.